These 8 T cell receptor beta chains were all obtained from the same sample, sequenced in a study of blood T cell repertoires in COVID-19. Profiling relied on immunoSEQ multiplex PCR, and the TCRdb table lists in-frame clones only, not all of them. The table records 90,000 to 150,000 clones, over 75% of them present only once. Source material: peripheral blood. These receptors were collected from a man older than 75 with acute or convalescent COVID-19.

The CDR3 protein is CASSLSPTLNEQFF. The CDR3 DNA sequence: TGTGCCAGCAGCTTAAGCCCCACCCTCAATGAGCAGTTCTTC. The genes are TRBV11-2 and TRBJ2-1; no reliable D call. Per germline, CDR1 SGHAT and CDR2 FQNNGV. This CDR3 spans 14 amino acids. Trimming removed 2 bases from V and 6 bases from J, with 11 bases in between.

This sequence joins TRBV18 and TRBJ1-5; D unclear. The germline CDR1 and CDR2 sequences are KGHSH and LQKENI. The CDR3 has 14 residues. The ends were cut back, 4 bases at V and 0 bases at J, with 7 bases in the middle. The CDR3 region is CASSLDNSNQPQHF. CDR3 nucleotide sequence: TGTGCCAGCTCACTCGACAATAGCAATCAGCCCCAGCATTTT.

This chain links TRBV7-9 with TRBJ2-3, with D maybe TRBD2 (6 bases). Trimming cost V 1 base and J 0 bases, with 8 bases left between them. The CDR3 is 15 amino acids. Germline V gives CDR1 SEHNR, CDR2 FQNEAQ (reference sequence). CDR3 protein: CASSLGGKSTDTQYF. In nucleotides, the CDR3 is TGTGCCAGCAGCTTAGGCGGGAAGAGCACAGATACGCAGTATTTT.

This clone was seen only once. This chain connects TRBV5-1 to TRBJ1-4, with D possibly being TRBD1 (6 bases). V lost 4 bases and J lost 8, with 21 bases in between. The CDR3 consists of 16 residues. The V gene's germline CDR1 is SGHRS and CDR2 YFSETQ. CDR3 in DNA: TGCGCCAGCAGCACCGGACAGACCCAAGCCTTAGAAAAACTGTTTTTT. This gives the protein CASSTGQTQALEKLFF.

The genes are TRBV6-2 or TRBV6-3 and TRBJ2-2, with no clear D. This CDR3 spans 14 amino acids. The V gene lost 2 bases and the J gene lost 2 bases, with 6 bases spanning the gap. In germline, CDR1 is MNHEY, CDR2 SVGEGT. The DNA for the CDR3 is TGTGCCAGCAGTTACATCCAAAACACCGGGGAGCTGTTTTTT. This gives the protein CASSYIQNTGELFF.

The genes are TRBV18 and TRBJ1-2; D unresolved. V was trimmed by 0 bases and J by 0 bases, leaving 5 bases between them. CDR3 length: 14 residues. From germline, CDR1 is KGHSH and CDR2 LQKENI. The CDR3 region has the DNA TGTGCCAGCTCACCACCAACAGCTAACTATGGCTACACCTTC. This codes for CASSPPTANYGYTF. Complete variable domain (other parts from reference TRBV18 and TRBJ1-2): NAGVMQNPRHLVRRRGQEARLRCSPMKGHSHVYWYRQLPEEGLKFMVYLQKENIIDESGMPKERFSAEFPKEGPSILRIQQVVRGDSAAYFCASSPPTANYGYTFGSGTRLTVV.

The chain links TRBV7-9 to TRBJ1-2; no reliable D call. V was pared by 4 bases and J by 3 bases, with 9 bases between. The length of the CDR3 is 13 residues. Per the germline V gene, CDR1 is SEHNR and CDR2 is FQNEAQ (reference sequence). Here the CDR3 reads CASSYDGDYGYTF. CDR3 in DNA: TGTGCCAGCAGCTACGACGGAGACTATGGCTACACCTTC.

The V call is TRBV18, the J call TRBJ2-7, with 7 bases aligning to TRBD2. Trimming cost V 6 bases and J 6 bases; bases outside gene matches: 11. The CDR3 covers 14 residues. The germline CDR1 and CDR2 sequences are KGHSH and LQKENI. The CDR3: CASSTGGWALEQYF. For the CDR3, the DNA is TGTGCCAGCTCGACGGGGGGATGGGCCCTCGAGCAGTACTTC.